Only a few counts were recorded for the clone carrying this T cell receptor (beta chain). Antigen: not known. This sample is part of a study of response to subunit inactivated influenza vaccine. One entry per CDR3 protein results from TCRdb running MiXCR on the RT-PCR reads. The sample lists about 570,000 distinct CDR3 sequences, 12% seen once, with roughly 10% in the top ten. Study-wide results and limits: With each seasonal influenza vaccination, the authors suggested, few new T cells are recruited.

The CDR3 runs to 15 residues. The V gene lost 3 bases and the J gene lost 1 base, with 11 bases spanning the gap. Sequences were derived from PBMCs from blood, sampled on the day of vaccination. The chain recombines TRBV12-3 or TRBV12-4 with TRBJ2-3, with D perhaps given as TRBD1 or TRBD2 (6 bases each). The sequence came from a man in his fifties or sixties who received an inactivated influenza vaccine. DNA for the CDR3: TGTGCCAGCAGTTTTATGGGGGGCGGCACAGATACGCAGTATTTT. The encoded protein is CASSFMGGGTDTQYF.